The clone carrying this T cell receptor beta chain has more than one count but fewer than ten. The sample is drawn from a study of molecular identifiers for immune sequencing clone quantification. V lost 6 bases and J 2 bases, leaving 11 bases between the germline ends. CDR3 length: 12 residues. CDR1 and CDR2 (germline): DFQATT, SNEGSKA (reference sequence). Each CDR3 protein is one row after TCRdb ran MiXCR on the PCR reads. The sample has more than 450,000 distinct CDR3 sequences, 20% to 25% seen once; the top ten hold about 0.8%. Sequencing was done on a sample of naive CD8+ T cells from blood, with Jurkat cell RNA spiked in. Subset noted: FACS-sorted CD8+CD4-CCR7+CD45RA+ naive T cells. The chain carries TRBV20-1 and TRBJ2-7; D possibly corresponds to TRBD2 (5 bases). The clonotype originates from a human donor in good health. Some libraries in this study had Jurkat cell RNA spiked in. CDR3 DNA: TGCAGTGCCGACGAGGGAACCTACGAGCAGTACTTC. Protein sequence: CSADEGTYEQYF.